Listed below are T cell receptor beta chains from one sample, sequenced in a study of cytotoxic CD8 clonotypes in ibrutinib-treated CLL. Measured with immunoSEQ multiplex PCR; TCRdb has only the in-frame clones, and not every one. Of tens of thousands of clones listed, 55% to 75% were seen once; the top ten hold roughly 51%. Source: PBMCs, taken after 24 months of ibrutinib treatment. Receptors originate from a human donor with chronic lymphocytic leukemia. The CDR3 runs from the conserved cysteine through the conserved F or W. Fields, in order: D gene, V gene, clone size, J gene, CDR3 protein, CDR3 DNA. D genes are given only for firm matches. Clone size, where shown, is once, few, many, or a class for clones that have expanded.

NA	TRBV7-3	few	TRBJ1-2	CASSPQRGNSYGYTF	TGTGCCAGCAGCCCCCAACGAGGCAACTCCTATGGCTACACCTTC
TRBD2	TRBV6-5	NA	TRBJ2-7	CASRRGTSGAYEQYF	TGTGCCAGCAGGCGAGGGACTAGCGGAGCCTACGAGCAGTACTTC
NA	TRBV18	NA	TRBJ1-3	CASSDRTSGNTIYF	TGTGCCAGCTCAGACAGAACCTCTGGAAACACCATATATTTT
TRBD1	TRBV19	NA	TRBJ1-6	CASSDREGNSPLHF	TGTGCCAGTAGCGACAGGGAGGGGAATTCACCCCTCCACTTT
NA	TRBV30	NA	TRBJ1-1	CARSVGQLNTEAFF	TGTGCCCGGAGTGTAGGGCAGTTGAACACTGAAGCTTTCTTT
TRBD1	TRBV30	NA	TRBJ1-6	CAWALLGQGNSPLHF	TGTGCCTGGGCCCTACTGGGACAGGGGAATTCACCCCTCCACTTT
NA	TRBV20-1	once	TRBJ2-7	CSLARFEQYF	TGCAGCCTTGCTCGGTTCGAGCAGTACTTC
NA	TRBV28	NA	TRBJ2-2	CASSLTGELFF	TGTGCCAGCAGTTTAACCGGGGAGCTGTTTTTT
TRBD1	TRBV7-3	NA	TRBJ2-7	CASSMGQGYEQYF	TGTGCCAGCAGCATGGGACAGGGCTACGAGCAGTACTTC
NA	TRBV28	NA	TRBJ1-2	CASSHLGENGGYTF	TGTGCCAGCAGCCACCTAGGGGAGAATGGAGGCTACACCTTC
NA	TRBV5-6	NA	TRBJ2-7	CASSFDDGDLSYEQYF	TGTGCCAGCAGCTTTGACGACGGGGACCTCTCCTACGAGCAGTACTTC
NA	TRBV11-2	many	TRBJ1-1	CASSLQNTEAFF	TGTGCCAGCAGCTTGCAGAACACTGAAGCTTTCTTT
NA	TRBV27	many	TRBJ2-1	CASSTLFGGVGNEQFF	TGTGCCAGCAGTACCCTATTTGGGGGAGTAGGGAATGAGCAGTTCTTC
TRBD1	TRBV5-1	few	TRBJ2-7	CASSGGTGGPHEQYF	TGCGCCAGCAGCGGGGGGACAGGCGGGCCCCACGAGCAGTACTTC
NA	TRBV19	few	TRBJ1-5	CASNNWGGSNQPQHF	TGTGCCAGTAATAACTGGGGCGGAAGCAATCAGCCCCAGCATTTT
NA	TRBV27	NA	TRBJ2-7	CASSLGSEYEQYF	TGTGCCAGCAGTCTCGGGTCGGAATACGAGCAGTACTTC
TRBD2	TRBV6-1	once	TRBJ2-5	CASSELAGGQETQYF	TGTGCCAGCAGTGAACTAGCGGGGGGGCAAGAGACCCAGTACTTC
TRBD2	TRBV30	NA	TRBJ2-3	CAWSRLAGTTDTQYF	TGTGCCTGGAGTCGTCTAGCGGGGACCACAGATACGCAGTATTTT
TRBD1	TRBV5-1	NA	TRBJ1-1	CASRAGTGGRGTEAFF	TGCGCCAGCAGGGCGGGGACAGGGGGTCGGGGCACTGAAGCTTTCTTT
TRBD1	TRBV5-1	NA	TRBJ1-1	CASSWGQTNTEAFF	TGCGCCAGCAGCTGGGGACAGACGAACACTGAAGCTTTCTTT
TRBD1	TRBV29-1	NA	TRBJ1-1	CSASTGQGETEAFF	TGCAGCGCCTCAACGGGACAGGGGGAGACTGAAGCTTTCTTT
NA	TRBV9	NA	TRBJ1-3	CASSIGVFGRNTIYF	TGTGCCAGCAGTATTGGGGTTTTTGGCAGAAACACCATATATTTT
NA	TRBV5-4	NA	TRBJ2-1	CASSFNDGNNEQFF	TGTGCCAGCAGCTTTAATGACGGGAACAATGAGCAGTTCTTC
NA	TRBV5-6	few	TRBJ1-6	CASSLDAGPSPLHF	TGTGCCAGCAGCTTGGATGCCGGTCCCTCACCCCTCCACTTT
NA	TRBV6-1	NA	TRBJ2-5	CASRNYGAWAETQYF	TGTGCCAGCAGAAATTACGGGGCCTGGGCGGAGACCCAGTACTTC
NA	TRBV7-2	NA	TRBJ1-4	CASSLDLLDSINEKLFF	TGTGCCAGCAGCTTAGATCTTCTGGACAGCATTAATGAAAAACTGTTTTTT
TRBD1	TRBV6-5	NA	TRBJ1-1	CASRSHRGVAFF	TGTGCCAGCAGATCTCACAGGGGGGTGGCTTTCTTT
TRBD2	TRBV9	NA	TRBJ2-1	CASSPTAGGNEQFF	TGTGCCAGCAGCCCAACCGCGGGGGGCAATGAGCAGTTCTTC
NA	TRBV5-1	NA	TRBJ2-7	CASSLSGGFSYEQYF	TGCGCCAGCAGCTTGTCAGGAGGATTTTCCTACGAGCAGTACTTC
TRBD1	TRBV19	NA	TRBJ1-2	CASSIGQGEESYGYTF	TGTGCCAGTAGTATCGGACAGGGGGAAGAGAGCTATGGCTACACCTTC
NA	TRBV5-1	NA	TRBJ1-1	CASSLSGSNTEAFF	TGCGCCAGCAGCTTATCCGGGTCGAACACTGAAGCTTTCTTT
TRBD1	TRBV27	NA	TRBJ2-7	CASSFLGQGVSYEQYF	TGTGCCAGCAGTTTCCTCGGACAGGGGGTCTCCTACGAGCAGTACTTC
TRBD2	TRBV27	NA	TRBJ2-3	CASSLRASGSTDTQYF	TGTGCCAGCAGTTTAAGGGCTAGCGGAAGCACAGATACGCAGTATTTT
TRBD2	TRBV7-2	few	TRBJ2-5	CASLAGGLQETQYF	TGTGCCAGCTTAGCGGGGGGGCTCCAAGAGACCCAGTACTTC
NA	TRBV28	NA	TRBJ1-6	CASSLVSGNSPLHF	TGTGCCAGCAGTTTGGTATCAGGGAATTCACCCCTCCACTTT
NA	TRBV4-1	NA	TRBJ2-7	CASSHVRRTRGAYEQYF	TGCGCCAGCAGCCACGTCCGTCGGACACGAGGGGCCTACGAGCAGTACTTC
TRBD1	TRBV28	NA	TRBJ1-2	CASSSTMETGTRGYTF	TGTGCCAGCAGTAGCACCATGGAGACAGGGACTCGAGGCTACACCTTC
NA	TRBV28	NA	TRBJ1-4	CASSAVGRSNEKLFF	TGTGCCAGCAGTGCCGTGGGACGGTCTAATGAAAAACTGTTTTTT
NA	TRBV6-9	NA	TRBJ1-1	CASRTDETLRAFF	TGTGCCAGCAGAACGGACGAGACCCTGCGGGCTTTCTTT
NA	TRBV29-1	NA	TRBJ2-3	CSAAGTSTDTQYF	TGCAGCGCCGCAGGGACTAGCACAGATACGCAGTATTTT